This T cell receptor (beta chain) was profiled in a study of blood T cell repertoires in COVID-19. In the study overall: The United States, Italy and Spain were the sources of the acute and convalescent COVID-19 samples. The cDNA or gDNA used as material had been derived from T cells, B-cell-depleted T cells, or PBMCs.

Trimming stripped 2 bases from V and 9 bases from J, with 7 bases between. Per the germline V gene, CDR1 is KGHDR and CDR2 is SFDVKD. The CDR3 spans 12 residues. In the source study's methods: Nucleated cell counts were estimated from reference gene primer amplification. The assay was immunoSEQ multiplex PCR, and TCRdb's table has in-frame clones only and misses some. That table is the source of V, J and clone size, and D and trimming were worked out from the DNA. The sample has about 120,000 clones, roughly 90% seen once. Seattle's cohort entered during active infection and was followed longitudinally.

The sequenced sample was peripheral blood. This clonotype was obtained from a woman aged 60-70 years with COVID-19, enrolled during active disease. This sequence joins TRBV24-1 and TRBJ1-5; D unresolved. The CDR3 here is CATSDWEGPQHF. CDR3 DNA sequence: TGTGCCACCAGTGATTGGGAGGGGCCCCAGCATTTT.